This record looks at one TCR beta chain sequence and its context. Its antigen is unidentified. This specimen comes from a study of CD4+ T cells in melanoma. Study-level points and caveats: Reportedly, melanoma neoantigen-specific CD4+ T cells showed varied differentiation states. A reported correlation linked neoantigen-specific CD4+ T cells to CD8+, macrophage and B cell function.

Clones were read by immunoSEQ multiplex PCR, and TCRdb kept only the in-frame ones, dropping some. The repertoire includes some 10,000 clones, roughly 63% of them detected once, and 12% to 15% sits in the top ten. Germline CDR1 SGHNT, CDR2 YYREEE (reference sequence). V lost 6 bases to trimming and J lost 2 bases, with 8 bases between them. The CDR3 length is 13 residues. The chain has TRBV5-4 and TRBJ2-2; D is undetermined. The origin of this receptor is a human donor with melanoma. Sequences were obtained from cells from a culture (not recorded whether cultured in vitro). The CDR3 spells CASNSRNTGELFF. Here the CDR3 DNA reads TGTGCCAGCAACTCCCGAAACACCGGGGAGCTGTTTTTT.